This TCR beta chain is drawn from a study of blood T cell repertoires in COVID-19. Study-wide background: Specimens from acute and convalescent COVID-19 originated in the United States, Italy and Spain.

Participants' reported clinical history set cohort assignment. As originally analysed: Amplification of reference gene primers was used by the study to estimate nucleated cell counts. Measured with immunoSEQ multiplex PCR; TCRdb has only the in-frame clones, and not every one. The V and J calls and clone size are taken from that table; D and trimming were inferred from the DNA. The data hold some 320,000 clones, with 85% observed a single time. The CDR3 covers 14 residues. Per the germline V gene, CDR1 is SGHRS and CDR2 is YFSETQ. Trimming removed 0 bases from V and 11 bases from J; junction bases left unmatched: 5. Only a few counts were recorded for this clone.

The receptor's source is a woman younger than 45 who had been exposed to COVID-19. The V gene is TRBV5-1, the J gene TRBJ1-6; TRBD1 matches at 7 bases. Sequencing was carried out using PBMCs or T cells enriched from blood (not recorded which). In nucleotides, the CDR3 is TGCGCCAGCAGCTTGGGACAGGGACAGACACCCCTCCACTTT. Amino acids: CASSLGQGQTPLHF. Full variable domain (outside the CDR3, taken from reference TRBV5-1 and TRBJ1-6): KAGVTQTPRYLIKTRGQQVTLSCSPISGHRSVSWYQQTPGQGLQFLFEYFSETQRNKGNFPGRFSGRQFSNSRSEMNVSTLELGDSALYLCASSLGQGQTPLHFGNGTRLTVT.